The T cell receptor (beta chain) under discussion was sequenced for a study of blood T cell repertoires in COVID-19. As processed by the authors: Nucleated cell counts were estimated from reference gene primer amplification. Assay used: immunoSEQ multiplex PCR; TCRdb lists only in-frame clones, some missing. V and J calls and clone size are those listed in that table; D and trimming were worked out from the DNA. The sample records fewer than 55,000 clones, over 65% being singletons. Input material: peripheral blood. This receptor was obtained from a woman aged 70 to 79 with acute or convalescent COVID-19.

The CDR3 bases are TGTGCCAGTAGTATAGCTTTTACTAGCGGGGCTCCCTACGAGCAGTACTTC. Amino acids: CASSIAFTSGAPYEQYF. The rearrangement uses TRBV19 and TRBJ2-7; 10 bases agree with TRBD2. The CDR3 sequence is 17 residues long. Germline-derived CDR1 and CDR2 are LNHDA and SQIVND (reference sequence). V lost 1 base, J lost 2 bases, and 8 bases stayed unmatched.